A single sample gave rise to the 18 T cell receptor beta chains below, sequenced in a study of cytomegalovirus exposure and HLA in healthy donors (dated by TCRdb to about 2017). The method was the immunoSEQ multiplex PCR assay. A mixture of 60 forward primers for TCR Vbeta segments and 13 reverse primers for TCR Jbeta segments was used in the multiplex PCR. TCRdb stores this immuneACCESS table with in-frame sequences only. Part of the clones is absent; in the studies checked, under half of the shortfall reflects unresolved V genes, and no reason is known for the rest. The sample profile shows around 140,000 clones; roughly four fifths of them were found once. Of the sample, approximately 2% falls within the top ten clones. Sample: PBMCs. These receptors all stem from a female donor in good health and CMV-seropositive.

The chain employs TRBV21-1 and TRBJ1-6. TRBV21-1 is an annotated pseudogene. The CDR3 loop spans 18 amino acids. The CDR3 loop is CASSLKREGCSYNSPLHF. The CDR3 DNA is TGTGCCAGCAGCTTAAAGAGGGAGGGTTGCTCCTATAATTCACCCCTCCACTTT.

The chain uses TRBV25-1 and TRBJ1-2, with 10 bases that match TRBD1. Germline V gives CDR1 MGHDK, CDR2 SYGVNS. CDR3 length: 14 residues. V gave up 2 bases and J gave up 10 bases; unmatched junction bases: 7. For the CDR3, the DNA is TGTGCCAGCAGTGAACCGGGACAGGGGAAGGTCTACACCTTC. It is translated as CASSEPGQGKVYTF.

The gene calls are TRBV2 and TRBJ2-5; D not certain. Germline V lookup: CDR1 SNHLY, CDR2 FYNNEI. The V end lost 6 bases, the J end lost 4 bases, and 9 bases lay between the germline ends. This CDR3 has 12 residues. CDR3 DNA sequence: TGTGCCAGCAGACATCGAGGAGAGACCCAGTACTTC. Translated, it gives CASRHRGETQYF.

This sequence joins TRBV10-3 and TRBJ1-5; TRBD1 matches at 8 bases. Trimming at V came to 0 bases and at J to 4 bases, leaving 5 bases not matched to a gene. Germline V lookup: CDR1 ENHRY, CDR2 SYGVKD. The CDR3 contains 16 residues. In nucleotides, the CDR3 is TGTGCCATCAGTGAGTCGCGCGGGACAGGAAATCAGCCCCAGCATTTT. This gives the protein CAISESRGTGNQPQHF.

As for this clone: Additional DNA sequences in this sample encode the identical CDR3. V is TRBV5-1 and J is TRBJ2-2; 7 positions agree with TRBD1. Looked up from germline, CDR1 is SGHRS and CDR2 is YFSETQ. This CDR3 region has 15 residues. The V and J ends lost 3 bases and 4 bases, in that order; junction bases with no gene match: 6. The CDR3 loop is CASSYTGAGTGELFF. CDR3 DNA: TGCGCCAGCAGCTATACAGGGGCAGGCACCGGGGAGCTGTTTTTT.

The chain uses TRBV29-1 and TRBJ2-6; D remains ambiguous. Per the germline V gene, CDR1 is SQVTM and CDR2 is ANQGSEA. The V end lost 2 bases, the J end lost 0 bases, and 5 bases lay between the germline ends. CDR3 length: 14 residues. This CDR3 is CSVESSSGANVLTF. CDR3 DNA sequence: TGCAGCGTTGAATCGAGCTCTGGGGCCAACGTCCTGACTTTC.

The chain has TRBV5-4 and TRBJ2-7; the D gene is possibly TRBD1 (5 bases). CDR3 length equals 14 residues. CDR1 is SGHNT, CDR2 YYREEE, per germline (reference sequence). Trimming shortened V by 3 bases and J by 3 bases, and 13 bases separated the two germline ends. In nucleotides, the CDR3 is TGTGCCAGCAGCTCTCCAAAGGGGAACTACGAGCAGTACTTC. It is translated as CASSSPKGNYEQYF.

This chain uses TRBV30 with TRBJ2-7, with 8 bases matching TRBD2. CDR3 length equals 14 residues. With 2 bases clipped from V and 1 base from J, the junction kept 4 bases outside the gene matches. The germline V gene has CDR1 GTSNPN and CDR2 SVGIG (reference sequence). The CDR3 DNA sequence: TGTGCCTGGAGTTTCGGGGGGGGTTCCTACGAGCAGTACTTC. The encoded protein is CAWSFGGGSYEQYF.

The genes are TRBV7-2 and TRBJ2-7, with 10 bases aligning to TRBD1. CDR1 and CDR2 from the germline V gene are SGHTA and FQGNSA. After removal of 5 bases from V and 7 bases from J, the junction contained 14 bases not matched to a gene. CDR3 size: 16 residues. The DNA of the CDR3 is TGTGCCAGCAGCGAAATTCGGGACAGGGGAGTGGGGGAGCAGTACTTC. It encodes CASSEIRDRGVGEQYF.

V and J are TRBV5-1 and TRBJ2-2; 14 nucleotides agree with TRBD2. The germline CDR1 and CDR2 sequences are SGHRS and YFSETQ. The J segment lost 8 bases and the V segment lost 5 bases, leaving 11 bases of the junction unmatched. This CDR3 spans 17 amino acids. The CDR3 region is CASRPAGTSGSVGELFF. The DNA of the CDR3 is TGCGCCAGCAGACCCGCCGGGACTAGCGGGAGCGTAGGGGAGCTGTTTTTT.

This clone was picked up a small number of times. The gene calls are TRBV4-1 and TRBJ2-7; D perhaps matches TRBD1 (5 bases). Trimming took 4 bases from V and 2 from J, leaving 12 bases between them. Germline V lookup: CDR1 MGHRA, CDR2 YSYEKL. The CDR3 loop spans 14 amino acids. The CDR3: CASSLGAPPYEQYF. Here the CDR3 DNA reads TGCGCCAGCAGCCTTGGGGCCCCCCCCTACGAGCAGTACTTC.

The V call is TRBV4-1, the J call TRBJ2-4, with 11 bases lining up with TRBD2. The CDR3 is made up of 19 amino acids. The germline V gene encodes CDR1 MGHRA and CDR2 YSYEKL. J gave up 6 bases and V 3 bases, and 16 bases lay outside the gene matches. The CDR3 spells CASSHGGTLAGGDPNIQYF. The CDR3 DNA follows: TGCGCCAGCAGCCACGGAGGGACTTTAGCGGGGGGGGATCCAAACATTCAGTACTTC.

V and J are TRBV11-3 and TRBJ1-1, with a possible D match to TRBD1 (6 bases). The V gene's germline CDR1 is SGHNT and CDR2 YENEEA. Trimming took off 3 bases at V and 1 base at J, with 9 bases between the two ends. CDR3 length equals 14 residues. In DNA form, the CDR3 reads TGTGCCAGCAGCTTGGGGGCCCCGAACACTGAAGCTTTCTTT. Its protein product is CASSLGAPNTEAFF.

The chain recombines TRBV19 with TRBJ1-4; no firm D call. Germline CDR1 LNHDA, CDR2 SQIVND (reference sequence). The CDR3 loop spans 17 amino acids. V shed 3 bases and J shed 0 bases, with 14 bases lying between them. The CDR3: CASSITAFEATNEKLFF. In nucleotides, the CDR3 is TGTGCCAGTAGTATTACAGCCTTTGAAGCAACTAATGAAAAACTGTTTTTT. Full variable domain (rest looked up from reference TRBV19 and TRBJ1-4): DGGITQSPKYLFRKEGQNVTLSCEQNLNHDAMYWYRQDPGQGLRLIYYSQIVNDFQKGDIAEGYSVSREKKESFPLTVTSAQKNPTAFYLCASSITAFEATNEKLFFGSGTQLSVL.

This clone was counted a few times. This chain links TRBV6-1 with TRBJ2-3, with TRBD1 matching over 7 bases. This CDR3 is built from 13 residues. Germline V lookup: CDR1 MNHNS, CDR2 SASEGT. The J segment lost 10 bases and the V segment lost 2 bases, leaving 6 bases of the junction unmatched. Here the CDR3 reads CASSEFYRGAQYF. The CDR3 region has the DNA TGTGCCAGCAGTGAATTTTACAGGGGAGCGCAGTATTTT.

This clone has just a few counts. This chain joins TRBV5-6 and TRBJ1-2; 7 nucleotides line up with TRBD1. CDR1 and CDR2 from the germline V gene are SGHDT and YYEEEE. The CDR3 has 14 amino acids. The trim removed 4 bases at V and 4 bases at J, leaving 7 bases unmatched. CDR3 nucleotides: TGTGCCAGCAGCCCAGGACAGGCACGCTATGGCTACACCTTC. Protein sequence: CASSPGQARYGYTF. Looking up the rest from reference TRBV5-6 and TRBJ1-2 gives the full variable domain: DAGVTQSPTHLIKTRGQQVTLRCSPKSGHDTVSWYQQALGQGPQFIFQYYEEEERQRGNFPDRFSGHQFPNYSSELNVNALLLGDSALYLCASSPGQARYGYTFGSGTRLTVV.

The chain recombines TRBV9 with TRBJ2-1; a weak D match, TRBD2 (5 bases). The CDR3 spans 14 residues. In germline, CDR1 is SGDLS, CDR2 YYNGEE. Trimming stripped 0 bases from V and 5 bases from J, with 9 bases between. This CDR3 is CASSVASSDNEQFF. The CDR3 DNA follows: TGTGCCAGCAGCGTAGCGAGTAGCGACAATGAGCAGTTCTTC.

The chain employs TRBV2 and TRBJ2-2; D unclear. The CDR3 runs to 13 residues. Germline assignment: CDR1 SNHLY and CDR2 FYNNEI. V was clipped by 8 bases and J by 1 base, with 8 bases between them. Here the CDR3 reads CASVSGNTGELFF. The CDR3 bases are TGTGCCAGCGTCTCAGGGAACACCGGGGAGCTGTTTTTT.